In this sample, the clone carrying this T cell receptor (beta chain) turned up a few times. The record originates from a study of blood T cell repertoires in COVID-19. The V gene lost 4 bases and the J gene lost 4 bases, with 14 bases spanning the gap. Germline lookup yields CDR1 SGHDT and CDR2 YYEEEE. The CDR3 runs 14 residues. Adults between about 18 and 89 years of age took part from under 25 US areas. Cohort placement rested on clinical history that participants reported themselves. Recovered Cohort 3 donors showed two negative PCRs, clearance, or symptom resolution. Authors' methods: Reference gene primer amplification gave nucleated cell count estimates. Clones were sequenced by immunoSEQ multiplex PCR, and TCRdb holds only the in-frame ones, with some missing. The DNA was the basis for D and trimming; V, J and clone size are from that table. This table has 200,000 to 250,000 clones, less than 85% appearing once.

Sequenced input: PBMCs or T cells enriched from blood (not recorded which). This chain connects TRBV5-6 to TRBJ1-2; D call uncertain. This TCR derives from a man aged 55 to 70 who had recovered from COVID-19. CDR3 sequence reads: CASSRAGQTYGYTF. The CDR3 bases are TGTGCCAGCAGCCGCGCTGGGCAGACCTATGGCTACACCTTC.